This entry is about one T cell receptor beta chain. This receptor's antigen is unknown. Per-nucleotide qualities are absent, and no much larger clonotype sits a single base away. The CDR3, cysteine through phenylalanine, is 15 amino acids long. The CDR3 DNA has 45 bases and is translated from base 1. From V the trimming removes 2 bases and from J it removes 8 bases, while the gene matches leave 7 bases of the junction unaccounted for. The germline V gene specifies KGHSH as CDR1 and LQKENI as CDR2. The cohort was made up of hundreds of healthy bone marrow donors. All cohort members were sampled while nominally healthy, although unrecorded immune exposures were likely present. The donor was CMV seropositive and belonged to the group of more than 250 seropositive cohort members. A peripheral blood sample was collected from each donor, and TCR beta sequencing was performed on peripheral blood mononuclear cells. The Qiagen DNeasy Blood Extraction Kit was used to extract genomic DNA from the blood cell samples.

The data derive from a study of cytomegalovirus exposure and HLA in healthy donors (dated by TCRdb to between 2016 and 2019). Study-wide context: An earlier analysis of around 600 of the donors reported roughly 270 Gb of sequence data and roughly 100 million unique TCR beta sequences from about 200 million T cells. Approximately 330 gigabases of sequencing data and 91 million or so unique TCR sequences made up an early release that covered several hundred HLA-typed donors. The genetic ancestry cluster associated with self-reported Caucasian donors included roughly 84% of the 300 to 450 genotyped donors. The study aimed to test whether cataloging public T cell receptors could reveal signatures of past pathogen exposure. Using immunosequencing, the study profiled T cell repertoires from about 610 subjects and related those repertoires to cytomegalovirus serostatus. Besides the first cohort of 666 subjects, a separate validation cohort made up of 120 different subjects was used. High-throughput TCR immunosequencing, statistical association of individual TCRs with disease status, and machine learning were combined to predict cytomegalovirus infection status. In a later analysis, previously published TCR beta repertoires from hundreds of donors were re-analyzed and high-resolution HLA genotyping was added so that TCR occurrence patterns could be studied. In the later analysis, no new phenotypic data were used to find candidate immune exposures; instead, reliance was placed on TCR beta sequences and their occurrence across donors. An earlier analysis of several hundred of the donors applied high-throughput TCR beta sequencing to assess whether each TCR beta V gene segment acted as functional or pseudogenic. Donor age, sex, ethnicity and CMV serostatus were compiled together with the repertoire data. A later genetic analysis used genome-wide SNP genotypes for about three fifths of the 666 donors, treating that subset as a discovery cohort. All discovery cohort repertoires had been generated using a single sequencing platform. HLA typing included class I and class II loci at four-digit resolution. The number of typed donors differed by locus: about 629-640 for A, B, C, DRB1 and DQB1; 500 to 550 for DQA1; 606 for DPA1; and some 470 for DPB1. Because of strong linkage in the cohort, roughly five DR-DQ haplotypes were treated as single units for association and clustering. On average, roughly 250,000 unique TCR beta nucleotide sequences were sequenced per donor among 398 genotyped donors of the cohort, with around 19% of those sequences being non-productive.

The full study reports these points: A cluster of highly shared sequence variants was judged likely to be a technical artifact of the sequencing pipeline. Broadly in line with IMGT annotations, most TCR beta V segments showed up in productive rearrangements about 87% or about 30% of the time in an earlier analysis of around 600 of the donors. In a later analysis, TCR association rates were found to vary across HLA loci, with the most associated TCRs seen for DRB1 alleles and the fewest for HLA-C alleles. Several of the top co-occurrence clusters appeared to be linked to parvovirus B19, influenza, CMV and Epstein-Barr virus, according to a later analysis. The authors suggested that the approach could potentially be generalized to other disease states and immunological phenotypes. Presence/absence analyses assumed roughly uniform sequencing depth across donors, an assumption that may not hold. The classifier was reported to diagnose cytomegalovirus status with high specificity and sensitivity in both the original cohort and the validation cohort. A further reported finding was that TCR beta sequences accurately predicted the HLA-A and HLA-B alleles for most subjects in the first cohort. Because some donors lacked HLA typing at each locus, the association tests relied only on the typed subset. In vitro tests confirmed that a few of the cytomegalovirus-associated TCR beta chains recognize cytomegalovirus antigens. Assigning TCR associations to individual alleles was difficult when HLA alleles, especially DR and DQ, strongly co-occurred. The only immune exposure information available for the cohort was CMV serostatus. While some public TCRs were present in many individuals, most TCR sequences turned up only very rarely across donors. Linkage disequilibrium might explain the correlated functional status among segregating V segments, but an unknown experimental factor could not be excluded. In a later analysis, most CMV-associated TCR beta chains were found to appear HLA-restricted, with HLA associations seemingly driven largely by CMV exposure. A later analysis associated 15,000 or so TCR beta sequences with specific HLA alleles at a false discovery rate of 0.05. A later analysis found that HLA-associated TCR beta chains were more clonally expanded and had lower generation probabilities than equally common non-associated chains. A later genetic analysis associated a missense DCLRE1C variant with V-gene and J-gene trimming of TCR beta chains, and an independent cohort replicated the association. The cohort was sequenced for TCR beta chains only, and without alpha or paired-chain data the features that could be detected were limited. A later genetic analysis reported fewer N-insertions in productive TCRs among donors in an Asian-associated ancestry cluster than the approximately 700-donor mean. The 87-base-pair reads could not distinguish some IMGT-functional V segments, including TRBV6-2 and TRBV6-3, so those segments were excluded. A total of around 150 TCR beta chains were listed by the study as associated with cytomegalovirus. Because counts were too low, more than 15 rarely observed V segments, including chromosome 9 orphons, were excluded from the earlier analysis of some 590 of the donors.

The method was the immunoSEQ multiplex PCR assay. For the multiplex PCR, a mixture combining 60 forward primers for TCR Vbeta segments and 13 reverse primers for TCR Jbeta segments was used. The CDR3 region of rearranged TCR beta genes was amplified from genomic DNA with a multiplex PCR assay. The Illumina HiSeq System was used to sequence the amplified TCR beta libraries as 87-base-pair reads. Regarding the original processing steps: In a later analysis, tens of millions of unique TCR beta chains were counted across the 500 to 850 repertoires, and around 11 million of these chains were shared by at least two donors. A nearest-neighbor algorithm error-corrected the raw reads and collapsed the reads into unique sequences, merging closely related sequences to remove PCR and sequencing errors. To assign V, D and J gene segments, CDR3 sequences were aligned to IMGT reference sequences. Each retained sequence needed at least a six-nucleotide match to both a V gene segment and a J gene segment. Rearrangements were called productive when the CDR3 lacked stop codons and stayed in frame with V and J; all others were non-productive. CDR3 was defined according to IMGT convention as the region running from the second conserved V-encoded cysteine to the conserved J-encoded phenylalanine. The earlier analysis of about 560 of the donors excluded any sequence lacking an unambiguous match to a single V gene segment. In an earlier analysis of a few hundred of the donors, V segments were called functional above 56.7% productive rearrangements and were called segregating when the between-donor standard deviation exceeded 5%. To diagnose cytomegalovirus status from the catalog of TCR beta chain sequences, a statistical classification framework was built. A later analysis assigned V and J genes by comparing TCR nucleotide sequences with IMGT/GENE-DB human TR gene sequences. The TCRdist pipeline was used in a later analysis to assign CDR3 sequences and most-parsimonious VDJ recombination scenarios. In a later analysis, each TCR beta chain was defined by its CDR3 amino acid sequence together with its V-gene family, and reads lacking a unique V-gene family were excluded. As a way to deal with suspected cross-contamination and a sequencing artifact, a later analysis dropped 450 to 600 nucleotide sequences that were highly shared and had low generation probability. In a later analysis, a clonal expansion index was calculated for each public chain from normalized within-repertoire ranks of inferred template counts. Generation probabilities in a later analysis came from a VDJ recombination model fitted to out-of-frame rearrangements, and those results were checked against IGoR. In a later analysis, TCR-TCR, TCR-HLA and TCR-CMV co-occurrence was scored with hypergeometric tests, and a repertoire-size bias correction was applied to TCR pairs. False discovery rates were estimated in a later analysis by permuting HLA or CMV assignments 20 times. In a later analysis, co-occurring TCRs were grouped using DBSCAN, and TCRdist sequence similarity was added for clustering within HLA-allele-positive subsets. Repertoires with fewer than 30,000 or more than 120,000 public chains, plus five repertoires with anomalous nucleotide sharing, were excluded from co-occurrence clustering. TCRdb holds this immuneACCESS table with in-frame rearrangements only. Some clones are missing; in checked studies, unresolved V genes explain under half, and the rest has no known cause. That table supplies the V and J calls and clone size; D and trimming were determined from the DNA. This sample lists about 98,000 clones; around three quarters were detected once. Clones ranked in the top ten supply around 17% of the sample.

The receptor was derived from a man aged 60 to 75 in good health and CMV-seropositive. This receptor chain uses TRBV18 and TRBJ2-1, with 9 central nucleotides matching TRBD2. Sequenced sample: PBMCs. The CDR3 region: CASSPSAGGPDEQFF. The DNA sequence is as follows: TGTGCCAGCTCACCAAGCGCGGGGGGGCCTGATGAGCAGTTCTTC.